These 5 T cell receptor beta chains were sequenced from one sample in a study of HIV-infected children after antiretroviral therapy interruption. A 3' RACE protocol on RNA, with unique molecular identifiers, produced the TCR library. TCRdb reanalysed the 3' RACE reads using MiXCR and keeps one entry per CDR3 protein. The profile covers roughly 16,000 distinct CDR3 sequences, with about 3.6% appearing a single time and around a third taken by the ten largest. Treatment given: PENTA 11 planned treatment interruption arm or continuous ART arm. Here the sequenced sample was CD45RO+ CD8+ T cells from PBMCs, pooled from several time points, taken from a donor given antiretroviral therapy, either interrupted or continuous. Subset specified: memory CD8+ CD45RO+ CD45RA- T cells. The receptors stem from a pool of human donors with HIV.

This clonotype was seen ten or more times. This chain connects TRBV6-5 to TRBJ2-1; TRBD1 or TRBD2 may be the D gene (5 bases each). Trimming left V 6 bases short and J 8 bases short, with 17 bases between. Per the germline V gene, CDR1 is MNHEY and CDR2 is SVGAGI. This CDR3 contains 14 residues. The CDR3 bases are TGTGCCAGCAGATACCGGGACCCCTTCGATGAGCAGTTCTTC. Protein sequence: CASRYRDPFDEQFF.

In this sample, this clonotype turned up many times. The rearrangement uses TRBV27 and TRBJ1-1; 7 bases agree with TRBD1. The CDR3 is made up of 12 amino acids. Per germline, CDR1 MNHEY and CDR2 SMNVEV (reference sequence). After removal of 8 bases from V and 6 bases from J, the junction contained 6 bases not matched to a gene. The DNA of the CDR3 is TGTGCCAGCGCGGACAGGACCGCTGAAGCTTTCTTT. Translating gives CASADRTAEAFF.

This chain connects TRBV7-8 to TRBJ1-4; TRBD1 matches at 9 bases. Germline trimming cut 3 bases from V and 7 bases from J; bases unmatched to any gene: 6. Germline assignment: CDR1 SGHVS and CDR2 FQNEAQ. This CDR3 has 15 amino acids. CDR3 sequence reads: CASSFHRGRTEKLFF. As DNA, the CDR3 is TGTGCCAGCAGCTTCCACAGGGGGCGGACTGAAAAACTGTTTTTT.

This clonotype was recorded many times. This chain connects TRBV27 to TRBJ2-3; the match to TRBD2 covers 10 bases. This CDR3 has 15 residues. Per germline, CDR1 MNHEY and CDR2 SMNVEV (reference sequence). The ends lost 5 bases at V and 5 bases at J; junction bases unmatched: 7. The CDR3, as DNA: TGTGCCAGCAGTACCGGGACTAGCGATATAGATACGCAGTATTTT. Amino acid sequence: CASSTGTSDIDTQYF.

In DNA form, the CDR3 reads TGTGCCAGCACTCACGGGGGGGGGGACACTGAAGCTTTCTTT. This codes for CASTHGGGDTEAFF. The V and J genes are TRBV12-3 or TRBV12-4 and TRBJ1-1, with D possibly being TRBD1 (5 bases). The CDR3 loop spans 14 amino acids. V was pared by 7 bases and J by 3 bases, with 15 bases between.